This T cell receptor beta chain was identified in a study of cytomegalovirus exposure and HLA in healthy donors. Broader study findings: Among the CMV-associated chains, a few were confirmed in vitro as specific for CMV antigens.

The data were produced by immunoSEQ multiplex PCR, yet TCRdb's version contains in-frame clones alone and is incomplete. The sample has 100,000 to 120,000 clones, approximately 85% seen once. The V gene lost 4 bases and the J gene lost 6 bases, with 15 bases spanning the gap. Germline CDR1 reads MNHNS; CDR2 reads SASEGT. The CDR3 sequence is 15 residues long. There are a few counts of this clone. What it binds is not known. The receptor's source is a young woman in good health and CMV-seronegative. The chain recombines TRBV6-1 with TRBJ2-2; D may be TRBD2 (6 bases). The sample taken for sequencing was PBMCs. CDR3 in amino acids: CASSVLRDGPGELFF. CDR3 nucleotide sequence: TGTGCCAGCAGTGTCCTGCGGGACGGACCCGGGGAGCTGTTTTTT.